This T cell receptor (beta chain) derives from a study of T cells after somatic rescue of genetic block. Assay: immunoSEQ multiplex PCR; the TCRdb copy retains only in-frame clones and omits some. The sample includes approximately 88,000 clones, about nine tenths of them seen just once. From germline, CDR1 is MGHDK and CDR2 SYGVNS. Trimming removed 4 bases at V and 4 bases at J, with 19 bases between. The CDR3 is 16 amino acids. The V gene is TRBV25-1, the J gene TRBJ1-2, with D perhaps TRBD1 (5 bases). The TCR sequence derives from a woman under 30. Sequencing input: peripheral blood mononuclear cells (PBMCs). DNA of the CDR3: TGTGCCAGCAGTGGCTCCTCGGGGGACTCAATCTATGGCTACACCTTC. It codes for CASSGSSGDSIYGYTF.